The clone carrying this TCR beta chain was counted only a few times. Its target is unknown. The entry originates in a study of T cell responses to AZD1222 COVID-19 vaccine. Study results and caveats: Baseline seropositives among AZD1222 recipients totaled only six or seven. It should be noted that donors were predominantly white British and more often female, and clonal diversity was possibly underestimated. Spike-wide vaccine-associated CD4 TCRs dominated at 160-218 and 743-854.

Libraries were prepared by immunoSEQ multiplex PCR; TCRdb keeps only in-frame clonotypes and omits some of them. The table lists over 120,000 clones, roughly 90% of them singletons. The CDR3 is 17 residues long. In germline, CDR1 is GTSNPN, CDR2 SVGIG (reference sequence). The V and J ends lost 2 bases and 2 bases, in that order; junction bases with no gene match: 14. The sequences come from peripheral blood, collected 28 days after the second AZD1222 dose. This sequence joins TRBV30 and TRBJ2-7, with 8 bases lining up with TRBD2. The receptor was isolated from an adult who received the AZD1222 COVID-19 vaccine. The CDR3 region has the DNA TGTGCCTGGAGTAAACGAGCCACGGGACTAGACCCCTACGAGCAGTACTTC. Amino acid sequence: CAWSKRATGLDPYEQYF.